A single T cell receptor (beta chain) is shown here with its context. The antigen remains undetermined. The junction departs from the called germline gene at one end, perhaps through a read error. For a library built for alpha chains, this beta chain is a stray read; little rests on its size. This specimen belongs to a study of spatial heterogeneity in lung cancer. Study-level results: Estimated TCR-seq coverage of tumor T cells was only roughly 7% for alpha chains. For beta chains, the corresponding estimate was approximately 13%. Counts of expanded intratumoral alpha and beta TCRs tracked tumor mutation counts.

Germline V lookup: CDR1 PRHDT, CDR2 FYEKMQ (reference sequence). The CDR3 has 11 residues. Time point denoted: sample taken at primary tumor resection. The cohort: 70 to 85 early-stage, untreated non-small cell lung cancer patients. Unsorted samples of tumor, nontumor lung or frozen PBMC had their whole RNA sequenced. TCR cDNA molecules each had a unique molecular identifier. Each CDR3 protein is one row after TCRdb ran MiXCR on the 5' RACE reads. The sample contains 16,000 or so distinct CDR3 sequences, approximately 7% of which appear only once. This TCR was sampled from a female donor with early-stage non-small cell lung cancer. The chain combines TRBV13 with TRBJ2-7; no clear D gene. The input for sequencing was lung tumor tissue, taken at surgery. The CDR3 here is CASSLDYAQYF. CDR3 DNA sequence: TGTGCCAGCAGCTTAGACTACGCGCAGTACTTC.